The clone carrying this T cell receptor beta chain came up a few times. Its specificity is unknown. Germline CDR1 and CDR2: SGHVS and FNYEAQ. This CDR3 has 22 residues. The V end lost 2 bases, the J end lost 1 base, and 32 bases lay between the germline ends. The sample is drawn from a study of T cell repertoires in cytomegalovirus infection. The overall study: Alongside well-studied HLA-B-restricted CMV epitopes, recently identified HLA-C-restricted CMV epitopes were also used.

TCRdb called the reads again in MiXCR, with one record for every CDR3 protein. The sample lists about 500,000 distinct CDR3 sequences; roughly a third were seen once. Specimen: cultured PBMCs, collected from culture after CMV antigen stimulation. This TCR came from a human donor in good health (CMV status not recorded). Some clones in this sample may be carry-over from other donors' samples. The gene calls are TRBV7-6 and TRBJ1-1; possibly TRBD1 for D (5 bases). The DNA for the CDR3 is TGTGCCAGCAGCTTAATTATGGGCCCCAGGGAAATCCCAGCAGGGAAGAACACTGAAGCTTTCTTT. Its translation: CASSLIMGPREIPAGKNTEAFF. Variable domain in full (rest from reference TRBV7-6 and TRBJ1-1): GAGVSQSPRYKVTKRGQDVALRCDPISGHVSLYWYRQALGQGPEFLTYFNYEAQQDKSGLPNDRFSAERPEGSISTLTIQRTEQRDSAMYRCASSLIMGPREIPAGKNTEAFFGQGTRLTVV.